This passage covers 29 T cell receptor beta chains from one sample sequenced in a study of cytomegalovirus exposure and HLA in healthy donors. Produced via immunoSEQ multiplex PCR; TCRdb's table is partial and in-frame only. Counted here are just over 80,000 clones, approximately 96% occurring once; the ten biggest clones make up 1.3%. Sequences were obtained from PBMCs. Receptor source: a woman aged 18-29 years in good health and CMV-seronegative.

J is TRBJ2-1 and V is TRBV11-2, with TRBD2 as a possible D gene (6 bases). The germline V gene encodes CDR1 SGHAT and CDR2 FQNNGV. The CDR3 is made up of 15 amino acids. V lost 5 bases and J 8 bases, leaving 19 bases between the germline ends. DNA for the CDR3: TGTGCCAGCAGCCAATCGTCCGGAGGGCCGTATGAGCAGTTCTTC. Protein sequence: CASSQSSGGPYEQFF.

The chain links TRBV13 to TRBJ2-1, with 8 bases fitting TRBD1. The CDR3 consists of 17 residues. Trimming took 2 bases from V and 7 from J; bases not matched to a gene: 13. Germline CDR1 reads PRHDT; CDR2 reads FYEKMQ (reference sequence). CDR3 amino acids: CASSLSSLGRQGNEQFF. In nucleotides, the CDR3 is TGTGCCAGCAGCTTATCTAGTCTAGGGAGACAGGGGAATGAGCAGTTCTTC.

The rearrangement uses TRBV7-9 and TRBJ2-7, with 11 nucleotides matching TRBD2. This CDR3 is 15 amino acids long. Trimming at V came to 4 bases and at J to 3 bases, leaving 5 bases not matched to a gene. Germline CDR1 is SEHNR and CDR2 is FQNEAQ (reference sequence). The CDR3 nucleotides read TGTGCCAGCAGCTCACCGGGACTAGCGGTCTACGAGCAGTACTTC. As protein: CASSSPGLAVYEQYF.

The chain recombines TRBV25-1 with TRBJ1-1; 8 bases fit TRBD1. V lost 6 bases and J lost 4; bases outside the gene matches: 7. The V gene's germline CDR1 is MGHDK and CDR2 SYGVNS. CDR3 length equals 14 residues. In DNA form, the CDR3 reads TGTGCCAGCAGAGAGGACAGGGTAAGCACTGAAGCTTTCTTT. Translating gives CASREDRVSTEAFF.

The genes are TRBV4-2 and TRBJ2-5, with TRBD1 matching over 9 bases. Per the germline V gene, CDR1 is LGHNA and CDR2 is YNFKEQ. This CDR3 is 17 amino acids long. V trimming: 3 bases; J trimming: 5 bases; junction bases outside the gene matches: 13. The CDR3 reads CASSQGQGVVLGETQYF. CDR3 DNA: TGTGCCAGCAGCCAGGGACAGGGTGTTGTTTTAGGGGAGACCCAGTACTTC.

The rearrangement links TRBV7-9 to TRBJ2-6; TRBD2 aligns across 8 bases. From germline, CDR1 is SEHNR and CDR2 FQNEAQ (reference sequence). J lost 4 bases, V lost 5 bases, and 16 bases had no gene match. The CDR3 is 19 amino acids. The CDR3 protein is CASSKPGLEVQAGANVLTF. The CDR3 DNA reads as TGTGCCAGCAGCAAACCGGGACTAGAGGTTCAGGCGGGGGCCAACGTCCTGACTTTC.

The V and J genes are TRBV19 and TRBJ1-1; TRBD1 might be the D (5 bases). The germline CDR1 and CDR2 sequences are LNHDA and SQIVND (reference sequence). The CDR3 runs to 12 residues. Trimming took 9 bases from V and 5 from J, leaving 13 bases between them. The CDR3 bases are TGTGCCAGCGGGGGGGGTCCTACTGAAGCTTTCTTT. Translation: CASGGGPTEAFF.

J is TRBJ2-7 and V is TRBV27, with 7 bases fitting TRBD1. Per germline, CDR1 MNHEY and CDR2 SMNVEV (reference sequence). The CDR3 runs to 14 residues. With 6 bases clipped from V and 4 bases from J, the junction kept 9 bases outside the gene matches. In nucleotides, the CDR3 is TGTGCCAGCAGGACAACAGGGGTCAATTACGAGCAGTACTTC. This gives the protein CASRTTGVNYEQYF.

The genes are TRBV2 and TRBJ2-5, with 8 bases that match TRBD2. J lost 1 base, V lost 10 bases, and 8 bases had no gene match. This CDR3 spans 14 amino acids. CDR1 and CDR2 from the germline V gene are SNHLY and FYNNEI. The CDR3 region is CATAAGGLQETQYF. The CDR3, as DNA: TGTGCCACAGCTGCGGGGGGACTCCAAGAGACCCAGTACTTC.

The chain joins TRBV30 to TRBJ2-2, with D hard to call. This CDR3 comprises 16 residues. CDR1 is GTSNPN and CDR2 is SVGIG in the germline V gene (reference sequence). V was cut by 2 bases and J by 0 bases, with 13 bases left in between. CDR3 coding DNA: TGTGCCTGGAGTCCTACGACAAGAGCGAACACCGGGGAGCTGTTTTTT. Protein product: CAWSPTTRANTGELFF.

This chain uses TRBV19 with TRBJ2-1; the match to TRBD1 covers 9 bases. The V gene's germline CDR1 is LNHDA and CDR2 SQIVND (reference sequence). This CDR3 contains 15 residues. The J segment lost 6 bases and the V segment lost 3 bases, leaving 6 bases of the junction unmatched. The DNA of the CDR3 is TGTGCCAGTAGTATTGCCCGGGACAGGGTCAATGAGCAGTTCTTC. Its translation is CASSIARDRVNEQFF.

In its sample, this clone was seen a few times. CDR3 amino acids: CASISGGGGSGYTF. Here the CDR3 DNA reads TGTGCCAGCATTTCAGGCGGGGGAGGTAGTGGCTACACCTTC. This chain joins TRBV6-5 and TRBJ1-2; the D gene is possibly TRBD1 (5 bases). Per germline, CDR1 MNHEY and CDR2 SVGAGI. The CDR3 loop spans 14 amino acids. V lost 7 bases and J 7 bases, leaving 19 bases between the germline ends.

The rearrangement joins TRBV7-7 to TRBJ1-1; a possible D gene is TRBD1 (5 bases). This CDR3 is built from 13 residues. Germline V gene lookup returns CDR1 SSHAT and CDR2 FNYEAQ (reference sequence). V shed 4 bases and J shed 5 bases, with 11 bases lying between them. Here the CDR3 reads CASSSGVGTEAFF. The CDR3 DNA reads as TGTGCCAGCAGCTCGGGGGTTGGGACTGAAGCTTTCTTT.

This sequence joins TRBV6-5 and TRBJ2-7; D is perhaps TRBD2 (6 bases). Germline CDR1 MNHEY, CDR2 SVGAGI. Trimming removed 7 bases from V and 3 bases from J, with 22 bases in between. This CDR3 contains 16 residues. The CDR3 sequence: CASTYSWGDSHYEQYF. CDR3 DNA: TGTGCCAGCACCTACTCGTGGGGGGATAGCCACTACGAGCAGTACTTC.

Here the CDR3 DNA reads TGTGCCTCCCCGGCCCAGCATTTT. Translating it yields CASPAQHF. The chain uses TRBV28 and TRBJ1-5; D is unclear. CDR1 and CDR2 (germline): MDHEN, SYDVKM. V was trimmed by 11 bases and J by 11 bases, leaving 7 bases between them. The CDR3 has 8 amino acids.

V gene TRBV7-9 combines with J gene TRBJ2-5, with TRBD1 matching 9 bases. Germline CDR1 is SEHNR and CDR2 is FQNEAQ (reference sequence). Trimming at V came to 4 bases and at J to 5 bases, leaving 8 bases not matched to a gene. The CDR3 is 15 residues long. The CDR3 is CASSSGQGDSETQYF. DNA for the CDR3: TGTGCCAGCAGCTCGGGACAGGGAGACTCGGAGACCCAGTACTTC.

The chain employs TRBV6-5 and TRBJ1-5; weak D call: TRBD1 (5 bases). The length of the CDR3 is 15 residues. Per the germline V gene, CDR1 is MNHEY and CDR2 is SVGAGI. Trimming left V 6 bases short and J 0 bases short, with 12 bases between. The CDR3 nucleotides are TGTGCCAGCAGCCGTGACAGCTATAGCAATCAGCCCCAGCATTTT. Translating gives CASSRDSYSNQPQHF.

V gene TRBV19 combines with J gene TRBJ2-7; 7 bases are a match to TRBD1. The V and J ends lost 3 bases and 1 base, in that order; junction bases with no gene match: 24. Germline V gene lookup returns CDR1 LNHDA and CDR2 SQIVND (reference sequence). The CDR3 runs to 21 residues. CDR3 in amino acids: CASSIAIQGIGLYRSSYEQYF. The DNA of the CDR3 is TGTGCCAGTAGTATCGCTATACAGGGGATTGGGCTCTACCGTTCATCCTACGAGCAGTACTTC. Variable domain in full (rest from reference TRBV19 and TRBJ2-7): DGGITQSPKYLFRKEGQNVTLSCEQNLNHDAMYWYRQDPGQGLRLIYYSQIVNDFQKGDIAEGYSVSREKKESFPLTVTSAQKNPTAFYLCASSIAIQGIGLYRSSYEQYFGPGTRLTVT.

The chain uses TRBV10-1 and TRBJ2-3; TRBD2 agrees at 11 bases. Looked up from germline, CDR1 is WNHNN and CDR2 is SYGVQD (reference sequence). The CDR3 is 15 residues long. The J segment lost 2 bases and the V segment lost 6 bases, leaving 4 bases of the junction unmatched. CDR3 sequence reads: CASSLLAGDTDTQYF. The CDR3 DNA reads as TGCGCCAGCAGCTTACTAGCGGGGGACACAGATACGCAGTATTTT.

The chain is built from TRBV2 and TRBJ1-3; unclear D gene. This CDR3 has 15 amino acids. The germline gives CDR1 SNHLY, CDR2 FYNNEI. Deletions cut 3 bases from V and 0 bases from J, with 9 bases between. The CDR3 loop is CASSDWWSSGNTIYF. The CDR3 DNA reads as TGTGCCAGCAGTGATTGGTGGAGCTCTGGAAACACCATATATTTT.

The genes are TRBV6-5 and TRBJ1-1, with a tentative D call TRBD1 (6 bases). The V gene's germline CDR1 is MNHEY and CDR2 SVGAGI. This CDR3 contains 14 residues. Trimming left V 3 bases short and J 6 bases short, with 14 bases between. The CDR3 nucleotides read TGTGCCAGCAGTTATAACACAGGGCAGCCTGAAGCTTTCTTT. The encoded protein is CASSYNTGQPEAFF.

This chain uses TRBV6-5 with TRBJ1-2; 9 nucleotides line up with TRBD1. The V gene end was trimmed by 2 bases and the J gene end by 6 bases; junction bases not matched to a gene: 7. CDR3 length equals 15 residues. Germline loops: CDR1 MNHEY, CDR2 SVGAGI. In DNA, the CDR3 is TGTGCCAGCAGTTACGGCATACAGGGGGCCAATGGCTACACCTTC. Translated, it gives CASSYGIQGANGYTF.

CDR3 nucleotide sequence: TGTGCCAGCAGATCCTCGCCCGACACAATTCTTAGGGGAGAGACCCAGTACTTC. Protein sequence: CASRSSPDTILRGETQYF. This sequence joins TRBV27 and TRBJ2-5; D is perhaps TRBD1 (5 bases). V dropped 6 bases and J dropped 4 bases, with 27 bases sitting between them. The CDR3 is 18 residues long. CDR1 is MNHEY and CDR2 is SMNVEV in the germline V gene (reference sequence).

J is TRBJ2-6 and V is TRBV5-4, with 7 bases aligning to TRBD2. This CDR3 has 15 amino acids. Germline CDR1 reads SGHNT; CDR2 reads YYREEE (reference sequence). With V trimmed by 7 bases and J by 1 base, 5 bases remained unmatched. The CDR3 bases are TGTGCCAGCTCTGGGGGGGGATCTGGGGCCAACGTCCTGACTTTC. Amino acid sequence: CASSGGGSGANVLTF.

The J gene is TRBJ2-7, the V gene TRBV9; possible D gene TRBD2, 5 bases. The V and J ends lost 0 bases and 3 bases respectively, with 13 bases between them. This CDR3 is built from 15 residues. Germline values: CDR1 SGDLS, CDR2 YYNGEE. The CDR3 DNA reads as TGTGCCAGCAGCGTAGATTTGGGGAGTAACTACGAGCAGTACTTC. Its protein product is CASSVDLGSNYEQYF.

V usage is TRBV15 and J usage is TRBJ1-5; TRBD1 is a possible D gene (5 bases). CDR3 size: 16 residues. V lost 0 bases and J lost 7, with 16 bases in between. CDR1 and CDR2 from the germline V gene are LNHNV and YYDKDF (reference sequence). The CDR3 sequence: CATSRERMGGDQPQHF. In nucleotides, the CDR3 is TGTGCCACCAGCAGAGAGCGGATGGGCGGGGACCAGCCCCAGCATTTT.

The chain employs TRBV27 and TRBJ1-1; D is unclear. CDR3 length: 13 amino acids. The V end was cut by 5 bases, the J end by 0 bases, with 7 bases between. Germline V lookup: CDR1 MNHEY, CDR2 SMNVEV (reference sequence). The CDR3, as DNA: TGTGCCAGCAGTCTCACACTGAACACTGAAGCTTTCTTT. This sequence encodes CASSLTLNTEAFF.

V usage is TRBV6-5 and J usage is TRBJ2-7, with D possibly matching TRBD1 (6 bases). CDR1 MNHEY and CDR2 SVGAGI come from the germline V gene. The CDR3 sequence is 15 residues long. V lost 0 bases, J lost 4 bases, and 13 bases lay in between. As DNA, the CDR3 is TGTGCCAGCAGTTACTCCCCTTATCAGGGGTACGAGCAGTACTTC. It yields the protein CASSYSPYQGYEQYF.

The chain recombines TRBV20-1 with TRBJ2-5; no clear D. CDR3 length: 11 amino acids. V shed 6 bases and J shed 5 bases, with 10 bases lying between them. Looked up from germline, CDR1 is DFQATT and CDR2 is SNEGSKA (reference sequence). CDR3 sequence: CSAEAFETQYF. The CDR3 bases are TGCAGTGCCGAAGCTTTCGAGACCCAGTACTTC.